The present T cell receptor (beta chain) was sequenced within a study of shared clonotypes between healthy human individuals. Germline CDR1 reads MDHEN; CDR2 reads SYDVKM. V lost 6 bases to trimming and J lost 0 bases, with 12 bases between them. This CDR3 comprises 15 residues. Method: immunoSEQ multiplex PCR; TCRdb's copy keeps in-frame clones and lacks some. The profile covers 2,500,000 or so clones, with just under 95% appearing a single time and around 0.38% taken by the ten largest. The TCR comes from a man aged 18 to 29 in good health. Some clones in this sample may be carry-over from other donors' samples. The sequenced sample consisted of naive CD4+ T cells from PBMCs. The subset denotes: CD45RA+ positively selected. The gene calls are TRBV28 and TRBJ2-4, with D possibly being TRBD2 (5 bases). The CDR3 loop reads CASRAGGLAKNIQYF. CDR3 nucleotide sequence: TGTGCCAGCAGAGCAGGCGGGTTAGCCAAAAACATTCAGTACTTC.